The 28 T cell receptor beta chains below all came from one sample that was sequenced in a study of control samples from healthy donors and cancer patients. The protocol was immunoSEQ multiplex PCR, while the TCRdb copy is restricted to in-frame clones and leaves out a portion. Of roughly 130,000 clones detected, approximately 92% appear once; the ten largest clones hold roughly 2.7%. Sequenced material: blood. The receptor set was obtained from a man aged 18 to 29 in good health.

The CDR3 loop is CASSLDLRGYTDTQYF. DNA for the CDR3: TGTGCCAGCAGCTTAGATCTGCGGGGTTACACAGATACGCAGTATTTT. The chain has TRBV7-6 and TRBJ2-3, with D maybe TRBD2 (6 bases). The germline V gene encodes CDR1 SGHVS and CDR2 FNYEAQ. Trimming took off 1 base at V and 2 bases at J, with 13 bases between the two ends. The CDR3 sequence is 16 residues long.

This chain joins TRBV5-6 and TRBJ2-1; TRBD1 agrees at 8 bases. CDR1 is SGHDT, CDR2 YYEEEE, per germline. The CDR3 extends over 15 amino acids. J gave up 3 bases and V 4 bases, and 6 bases lay outside the gene matches. CDR3 coding DNA: TGTGCCAGCAGCGGGGACAGGCGATACTACAATGAGCAGTTCTTC. Amino acids: CASSGDRRYYNEQFF.

The rearrangement uses TRBV6-2 or TRBV6-3 and TRBJ1-1, with 8 bases matching TRBD1. The CDR3 is 16 residues long. The ends lost 5 bases at V and 1 base at J; junction bases unmatched: 9. CDR1 is MNHEY and CDR2 is SVGEGT in the germline V gene. In DNA, the CDR3 is TGTGCCAGCAGTGCCAACTCAGGACAGGGGAACACTGAAGCTTTCTTT. It specifies CASSANSGQGNTEAFF.

The CDR3 sequence is CASSPPSGGTDTQYF. The DNA of the CDR3 is TGTGCCAGCAGCCCTCCCTCCGGGGGCACAGATACGCAGTATTTT. The V and J genes are TRBV3-1 (or the pseudogene TRBV3-2) and TRBJ2-3; weak D call: TRBD2 (5 bases). Germline CDR1 and CDR2: LGHDT and YNNKEL (reference sequence). V lost 4 bases, J lost 1 base, and 12 bases lay in between. The CDR3 covers 15 residues.

The rearrangement links TRBV11-2 to TRBJ2-3; TRBD2 matches at 7 bases. The J segment lost 1 base and the V segment lost 5 bases, leaving 12 bases of the junction unmatched. The CDR3 sequence is 17 residues long. Germline values: CDR1 SGHAT, CDR2 FQNNGV. The CDR3 spells CASSPGGIYLGTDTQYF. The DNA for the CDR3 is TGTGCCAGCAGCCCCGGGGGGATATATTTGGGCACAGATACGCAGTATTTT.

V and J are TRBV5-4 and TRBJ2-3; no clear D gene. CDR1 and CDR2 (germline): SGHNT, YYREEE (reference sequence). V was pared by 1 base and J by 4 bases, with 7 bases between. The CDR3 length is 13 residues. The CDR3 sequence: CASSLPVSDTQYF. CDR3 sequence (DNA): TGTGCCAGCAGCTTGCCGGTTTCAGATACGCAGTATTTT.

V is TRBV19 and J is TRBJ2-7; 7 bases line up with TRBD2. Germline V gene data show CDR1 as LNHDA and CDR2 as SQIVND (reference sequence). V lost 1 base to trimming and J lost 2 bases; unmatched junction nucleotides: 8. CDR3 length equals 16 residues. The CDR3 coding sequence is TGTGCCAGTAGTATAGGTTCCGGACTAGAGGCCTACGAGCAGTACTTC. It translates to CASSIGSGLEAYEQYF.

This chain links TRBV19 with TRBJ2-3, with 10 bases lining up with TRBD2. Trimming cost V 5 bases and J 0 bases; bases outside gene matches: 5. Germline CDR1 reads LNHDA; CDR2 reads SQIVND (reference sequence). The CDR3 runs 16 residues. The CDR3 DNA is TGTGCCAGTAGTCCAACTAGCGGGATTAGCACAGATACGCAGTATTTT. It encodes CASSPTSGISTDTQYF.

The chain couples TRBV6-5 to TRBJ2-3; 9 bases are a match to TRBD1. This CDR3 spans 15 amino acids. From germline, CDR1 is MNHEY and CDR2 SVGAGI. Trimming took 5 bases from V and 0 from J; bases not matched to a gene: 3. CDR3 coding DNA: TGTGCCAGCAGTAGGACAGGGGATAGCACAGATACGCAGTATTTT. It translates to CASSRTGDSTDTQYF.

The V and J genes are TRBV29-1 and TRBJ2-2; no clear D. This CDR3 comprises 14 residues. CDR1 is SQVTM and CDR2 is ANQGSEA in the germline V gene. The V end was cut by 4 bases, the J end by 1 base, with 10 bases between. The CDR3 sequence is CSVGGMGNTGELFF. The CDR3 bases are TGCAGCGTTGGTGGAATGGGGAACACCGGGGAGCTGTTTTTT.

The chain combines TRBV19 with TRBJ1-1; a possible D gene is TRBD1 (5 bases). Germline V lookup: CDR1 LNHDA, CDR2 SQIVND (reference sequence). Trimming cost V 7 bases and J 4 bases, with 13 bases left between them. CDR3 length: 13 amino acids. The CDR3 coding sequence is TGTGCCAGTACAGGGCCGCATGGCACTGAAGCTTTCTTT. Translation: CASTGPHGTEAFF.

This rearrangement joins TRBV5-8 to TRBJ1-4; D is perhaps TRBD1 (5 bases). Trimming cost V 4 bases and J 5 bases, with 15 bases left between them. CDR3 length equals 15 residues. CDR1 and CDR2 (germline): SGHTS, YDEGEE. The CDR3 region is CASSQDRLSNEKLFF. The CDR3 coding sequence is TGTGCCAGCAGCCAAGACAGACTGAGCAATGAAAAACTGTTTTTT.

This chain uses TRBV19 with TRBJ1-3; 7 bases align to TRBD1. The CDR3 has 17 amino acids. The germline V gene has CDR1 LNHDA and CDR2 SQIVND (reference sequence). The junction had 10 bases not matched to a gene; V was cut back by 3 bases and J by 2 bases. DNA of the CDR3: TGTGCCAGTAGTATCCAGGCCAGGGGGTTACCTGGAAACACCATATATTTT. It encodes CASSIQARGLPGNTIYF.

The chain has TRBV2 and TRBJ2-1, with TRBD1 matching over 7 bases. Per the germline V gene, CDR1 is SNHLY and CDR2 is FYNNEI. The CDR3 is made up of 15 amino acids. Trimming cost V 6 bases and J 5 bases; bases outside gene matches: 10. CDR3 nucleotide sequence: TGTGCCAGCAGACCCACAGGGGTCAGAAACAATGAGCAGTTCTTC. Translating it yields CASRPTGVRNNEQFF.

This clone was picked up one time. J is TRBJ2-5 and V is TRBV5-4, with 12 bases aligning to TRBD1. The CDR3 loop spans 15 amino acids. CDR1 is SGHNT, CDR2 YYREEE, per germline (reference sequence). V was pared by 3 bases and J by 5 bases, with 5 bases of the junction left unmatched. In DNA form, the CDR3 reads TGTGCCAGCAGCTACGGGGACAGGGGGCCGGAGACCCAGTACTTC. Amino acids: CASSYGDRGPETQYF.

This chain connects TRBV3-1 (or the pseudogene TRBV3-2) to TRBJ1-2; no clear D gene. Germline CDR1 is LGHDT and CDR2 is YNNKEL (reference sequence). V was trimmed by 0 bases and J by 4 bases, leaving 9 bases between them. The CDR3 loop spans 14 amino acids. The CDR3 DNA reads as TGTGCCAGCAGCCAAGATCTATCAGGCTATGGCTACACCTTC. Translation: CASSQDLSGYGYTF.

The rearrangement uses TRBV2 and TRBJ2-1, with D unresolved. V was cut by 0 bases and J by 9 bases, with 9 bases left in between. The CDR3 length is 13 residues. The V gene's germline CDR1 is SNHLY and CDR2 FYNNEI. CDR3 bases: TGTGCCAGCAGTGAAGCTGCTTCGGGTGAGCAGTTCTTC. This encodes CASSEAASGEQFF. Full variable domain (missing parts from reference TRBV2 and TRBJ2-1): EPEVTQTPSHQVTQMGQEVILRCVPISNHLYFYWYRQILGQKVEFLVSFYNNEISEKSEIFDDQFSVERPDGSNFTLKIRSTKLEDSAMYFCASSEAASGEQFFGPGTRLTVL.

V gene TRBV18 combines with J gene TRBJ2-1; no definite D call. CDR1 and CDR2 from the germline V gene are KGHSH and LQKENI. Trimming took 3 bases from V and 0 from J, leaving 12 bases between them. CDR3 length: 16 residues. CDR3 DNA: TGTGCCAGCTCACCCAACCAGGACGCCTCCTACAATGAGCAGTTCTTC. Amino acid sequence: CASSPNQDASYNEQFF.

V is TRBV9 and J is TRBJ2-3; TRBD1 matches at 10 bases. The CDR3 runs to 16 residues. In germline, CDR1 is SGDLS, CDR2 YYNGEE. V lost 4 bases to trimming and J lost 2 bases; unmatched junction nucleotides: 7. The CDR3 DNA is TGTGCCAGCAGCCCGCCGGGACAGGGGATCACAGATACGCAGTATTTT. It yields the protein CASSPPGQGITDTQYF.

The CDR3 bases are TGTGCCAGCAGTGAAACAAACCAGGGGGGAACAGATACGCAGTATTTT. Residues: CASSETNQGGTDTQYF. This chain uses TRBV6-4 with TRBJ2-3; TRBD1 is a possible D gene (7 bases). In germline, CDR1 is MRHNA, CDR2 SNTAGT. This CDR3 is built from 16 residues. Trimming removed 3 bases from V and 3 bases from J, with 16 bases in between.

The chain combines TRBV6-2 or TRBV6-3 with TRBJ1-3, with D unclear. CDR1 and CDR2 from the germline V gene are MNHEY and SVGEGT. This CDR3 has 18 residues. V shed 0 bases and J shed 3 bases, with 18 bases lying between them. CDR3 DNA: TGTGCCAGCAGTTACTCGATTATGGCGGCCAGCTTTGGAAACACCATATATTTT. This sequence encodes CASSYSIMAASFGNTIYF.

This clone was seen a single time. The chain links TRBV19 to TRBJ1-2; 8 positions agree with TRBD1. This CDR3 is built from 15 residues. Germline V gene data show CDR1 as LNHDA and CDR2 as SQIVND (reference sequence). The V segment lost 3 bases and the J segment 2 bases; nucleotides outside the gene matches: 5. The CDR3 here is CASSIGQGANYGYTF. The DNA for the CDR3 is TGTGCCAGTAGTATTGGGCAGGGGGCAAACTATGGCTACACCTTC.

The chain couples TRBV19 to TRBJ2-1; D is ambiguous. Between the trimmed V and J ends, which lost 9 bases and 6 bases, there was a span of 12 bases. CDR3 length: 12 amino acids. Germline V CDR1 and CDR2: LNHDA, SQIVND (reference sequence). The CDR3 here is CARGATRNEQFF. The CDR3 bases are TGTGCCAGAGGAGCTACCCGCAATGAGCAGTTCTTC.

This chain connects TRBV11-3 to TRBJ2-1; D perhaps matches TRBD1 (6 bases). Per the germline V gene, CDR1 is SGHNT and CDR2 is YENEEA. Between the trimmed V and J ends, which lost 0 bases and 3 bases, there was a span of 12 bases. CDR3 length: 16 amino acids. The CDR3 here is CASSLDGDKDYNEQFF. The CDR3 DNA sequence: TGTGCCAGCAGCTTAGATGGGGACAAAGACTACAATGAGCAGTTCTTC. The complete variable domain, with remaining parts taken from reference TRBV11-3 and TRBJ2-1, reads EAGVVQSPRYKIIEKKQPVAFWCNPISGHNTLYWYLQNLGQGPELLIRYENEEAVDDSQLPKDRFSAERLKGVDSTLKIQPAELGDSAVYLCASSLDGDKDYNEQFFGPGTRLTVL.

The V and J genes are TRBV11-3 and TRBJ2-6; the D is unclear. Between the trimmed V and J ends, which lost 6 bases and 3 bases, there was a span of 6 bases. CDR1 and CDR2 (germline): SGHNT, YENEEA. This CDR3 spans 13 amino acids. DNA for the CDR3: TGTGCCAGCAGTCTCATTGGGGCCAACGTCCTGACTTTC. This sequence encodes CASSLIGANVLTF.

V and J are TRBV2 and TRBJ2-1; D remains ambiguous. The V end lost 6 bases, the J end lost 4 bases, and 7 bases lay between the germline ends. The CDR3 has 12 amino acids. The V gene's germline CDR1 is SNHLY and CDR2 FYNNEI. CDR3: CASRSSYNEQFF. The DNA of the CDR3 is TGTGCCAGCAGGAGCAGTTACAATGAGCAGTTCTTC.

CDR3 in DNA: TGTGCCACAAACGGGGCGGCATACGAGCAGTACTTC. It codes for CATNGAAYEQYF. The gene calls are TRBV6-5 and TRBJ2-7; D may correspond to TRBD1 or TRBD2 (5 bases each). With 10 bases removed from V and 4 bases from J, the gap between germline ends came to 14 bases. This CDR3 is 12 amino acids long. The germline V gene encodes CDR1 MNHEY and CDR2 SVGAGI.

The gene calls are TRBV19 and TRBJ1-5; perhaps TRBD1 as D (5 bases). Deletions cut 3 bases from V and 5 bases from J, with 8 bases between. The CDR3 length is 13 residues. Per germline, CDR1 LNHDA and CDR2 SQIVND (reference sequence). CDR3 protein: CASSMGGDQPQHF. DNA of the CDR3: TGTGCCAGTAGTATGGGAGGGGATCAGCCCCAGCATTTT.